The 17 T cell receptor beta chains in this list originate from one sample, sequenced in a study of identical twins. Using its own MiXCR run on the 5' RACE reads, TCRdb lists one record per CDR3 protein. The repertoire holds some 1,700,000 distinct CDR3 sequences, with roughly a third as singletons. Material: cord blood. Receptors were obtained from a newborn girl in good health.

The chain combines TRBV20-1 with TRBJ1-2, with TRBD1 as a possible D gene (5 bases). Per germline, CDR1 DFQATT and CDR2 SNEGSKA (reference sequence). The CDR3 length is 13 residues. The V end was cut by 1 base, the J end by 4 bases, with 10 bases between. CDR3 sequence reads: CSARAQGPYGYTF. The CDR3 nucleotides are TGCAGTGCTAGAGCCCAGGGCCCCTATGGCTACACCTTC.

As to this clonotype: At one boundary the junction diverges from the germline segment, which might be a read error. V usage is TRBV14 and J usage is TRBJ2-1; 13 bases fit TRBD2. Germline CDR1 and CDR2: SGHDN and FVKESK. The CDR3 contains 16 residues. CDR3 region: CASSPLAGGPYNGQFF. Written as DNA, the CDR3 is TGTGCCAGCAGCCCACTAGCGGGAGGGCCTTACAATGGGCAGTTCTTC.

This chain uses TRBV2 with TRBJ2-2, with 8 bases identical to TRBD2. The CDR3 runs to 13 residues. The V gene end was trimmed by 7 bases and the J gene end by 5 bases; junction bases not matched to a gene: 3. CDR1 and CDR2 (germline): SNHLY, FYNNEI. CDR3 bases: TGTGCCAGCACGGGGGGGGGAACCGGGGAGCTGTTTTTT. Translation: CASTGGGTGELFF.

Only a few counts were recorded for this clonotype. The rearrangement joins TRBV5-5 to TRBJ2-5; maybe TRBD1 (5 bases). The closer fit of TRBJ2-7 to the DNA end suggests the J call may be wrong. The CDR3 has 14 residues. Germline V CDR1 and CDR2: SGHKS, YYEKEE (reference sequence). The CDR3 DNA reads TGTGCCAGCAGCTTGAGACAGTTACTCTACGAGCAGTACTTC. Translating gives CASSLRQLLYEQYF.

This clonotype was observed at least ten times. Written as DNA, the CDR3 is TGTGCCAGCAGTTTATACAGGGGTTACGAGCAGTACTTC. Its protein is CASSLYRGYEQYF. This chain joins TRBV27 and TRBJ2-7, with 7 positions matching TRBD1. The CDR3 loop spans 13 amino acids. V was clipped by 1 base and J by 4 bases; unmatched bases: 1. Looked up from germline, CDR1 is MNHEY and CDR2 is SMNVEV (reference sequence).

Comments on this clonotype: The junction does not match germline at one end; this may be a read error. The chain couples TRBV3-1 to TRBJ2-5; D gene ambiguous. CDR1 LGHDT and CDR2 YNNKEL come from the germline V gene (reference sequence). This CDR3 is built from 14 residues. CDR3 bases: TGTGCCAGTAGCCAAGGTTGGCGAGGAGAGACCCAGTACTTC. Protein sequence: CASSQGWRGETQYF.

This clonotype was counted only a few times. The chain couples TRBV5-6 to TRBJ2-7; D gene ambiguous. V shed 3 bases and J shed 0 bases, with 13 bases lying between them. This CDR3 contains 15 residues. The germline gives CDR1 SGHDT, CDR2 YYEEEE. The CDR3 DNA sequence: TGTGCCAGCAGCTCGGACGGACCCAGCTCCTACGAGCAGTACTTC. Translation gives CASSSDGPSSYEQYF.

In its sample, this clonotype was seen a few times. This sequence joins TRBV10-3 and TRBJ2-5, with D tentatively TRBD2 (6 bases). Trimming pared 2 bases from V and 0 bases from J, leaving 10 bases between. CDR3 size: 15 residues. Germline loops: CDR1 ENHRY, CDR2 SYGVKD. The DNA for the CDR3 is TGTGCCATCAGTGAGAGGAGGGTAGACCAAGAGACCCAGTACTTC. As protein: CAISERRVDQETQYF.

The CDR3: CASGLADVDEQFF. DNA for the CDR3: TGTGCCAGCGGACTAGCAGATGTCGATGAGCAGTTCTTC. This chain uses TRBV7-9 with TRBJ2-1; 8 nucleotides agree with TRBD2. Germline V CDR1 and CDR2: SEHNR, FQNEAQ (reference sequence). The CDR3 has 13 amino acids. V was pared by 8 bases and J by 8 bases, with 8 bases of the junction left unmatched.

The chain recombines TRBV20-1 with TRBJ2-5, with TRBD1 as a possible D gene (6 bases). V gave up 3 bases and J gave up 1 base, with 12 bases separating them. The V gene's germline CDR1 is DFQATT and CDR2 SNEGSKA (reference sequence). This CDR3 contains 14 residues. The CDR3 loop reads CSASGTLSQETQYF. CDR3 bases: TGCAGTGCTAGCGGGACACTTTCCCAAGAGACCCAGTACTTC.

The J gene is TRBJ2-7, the V gene TRBV12-3 or TRBV12-4, with 8 bases matching TRBD2. The CDR3 contains 16 residues. Unmatched junction bases numbered 11, after V lost 4 bases and J lost 3 bases. The CDR3 protein is CASSWTSSHPHYEQYF. The CDR3 nucleotides are TGTGCCAGCAGTTGGACTAGCTCGCATCCCCACTACGAGCAGTACTTC.

This rearrangement joins TRBV5-4 to TRBJ2-1; 7 nucleotides agree with TRBD2. After removal of 0 bases from V and 12 bases from J, the junction contained 9 bases not matched to a gene. CDR1 and CDR2 (germline): SGHNT, YYREEE (reference sequence). The CDR3 sequence is 14 residues long. CDR3 DNA sequence: TGTGCCAGCAGCTTGGAAGCTACTAGCGTCTGGCAGTTCTTC. Residues: CASSLEATSVWQFF.

This chain uses TRBV9 with TRBJ2-1; D unclear. The CDR3 sequence is 16 residues long. Trimming cost V 2 bases and J 0 bases, with 12 bases left between them. Germline V gene sequence: CDR1 SGDLS, CDR2 YYNGEE. As DNA, the CDR3 is TGTGCCAGCAGCGTTTACGACTCTAGCTCCTACAATGAGCAGTTCTTC. It yields the protein CASSVYDSSSYNEQFF.

This clonotype appeared a few times. The chain has TRBV25-1 and TRBJ1-5; D is ambiguous. CDR1 and CDR2 (germline): MGHDK, SYGVNS. V lost 3 bases, J lost 2 bases, and 20 bases lay in between. The CDR3 spans 18 residues. The CDR3 bases are TGTGCCAGCAGTGACGTGGAAACCGGGATTCCACGCAATCAGCCCCAGCATTTT. It translates to CASSDVETGIPRNQPQHF.

CDR3 DNA sequence: TGTGCCAGCAGGCTCAGCGGGGGGGCCGGGGAGCTGTTTTTT. It encodes CASRLSGGAGELFF. V usage is TRBV12-3 or TRBV12-4 and J usage is TRBJ2-2; 10 nucleotides align to TRBD2. The CDR3 covers 14 residues. V lost 6 bases and J lost 6; bases outside the gene matches: 4.

The V and J genes are TRBV2 and TRBJ2-7; TRBD2 agrees at 7 bases. The CDR3 sequence is 14 residues long. The germline V gene encodes CDR1 SNHLY and CDR2 FYNNEI. Losses at the gene ends were 1 base for V and 5 bases for J; bases not matched to a gene: 5. The CDR3 DNA reads TGTGCCAGCAGTGAAGGGCGGGAGTGGAACGAGCAGTACTTC. This gives the protein CASSEGREWNEQYF.

The chain couples TRBV15 to TRBJ1-6; no clear D gene. This CDR3 contains 12 residues. Trimming pared 8 bases from V and 0 bases from J, leaving 2 bases between. Germline CDR1 reads LNHNV; CDR2 reads YYDKDF (reference sequence). CDR3 residues: CATASYNSPLHF. The CDR3 DNA sequence: TGTGCCACCGCCTCCTATAATTCACCCCTCCACTTT.